This T cell receptor beta chain was found in a study of post-analysis software for immune sequencing data. General observations from the study: With F measure, samples from one preparation batch clustered together strongly. Those with multiple sclerosis, the patient group, showed significantly lower normalized Chao1 diversity than controls. In patients, TRBV5-6, TRBV5-1 and TRBV20-1 belonged to four or five TRBV segments found more frequently than in controls.

Comment on this clonotype: Its antigen is not identified.

This CDR3 spans 18 amino acids. V shed 2 bases, J shed 4 bases, and the junction held 9 bases outside the gene matches. The germline V gene encodes CDR1 MNHEY and CDR2 SVGEGT. Libraries were made from TCR beta cDNA, and they carried unique molecular identifiers. Each sample of about 0.95 to 11 million input T cells yielded roughly 0.5 million cDNA molecules, so each molecule approximated one T cell. TCRdb analysed the PCR reads with MiXCR anew, one entry per CDR3 protein. Of 750,000 to 950,000 distinct CDR3 sequences detected, around 53% appear once; the ten largest clones hold over 4%. The rearrangement uses TRBV6-2 or TRBV6-3 and TRBJ2-6, with 9 bases aligning to TRBD2. The sequenced sample consisted of blood. The sequence was obtained from a girl between 5 and 17 years old with multiple sclerosis. The CDR3 region is CASSYLGGRVTGANVLTF. The DNA for the CDR3 is TGTGCCAGCAGTTACCTCGGCGGGAGGGTTACCGGGGCCAACGTCCTGACTTTC.